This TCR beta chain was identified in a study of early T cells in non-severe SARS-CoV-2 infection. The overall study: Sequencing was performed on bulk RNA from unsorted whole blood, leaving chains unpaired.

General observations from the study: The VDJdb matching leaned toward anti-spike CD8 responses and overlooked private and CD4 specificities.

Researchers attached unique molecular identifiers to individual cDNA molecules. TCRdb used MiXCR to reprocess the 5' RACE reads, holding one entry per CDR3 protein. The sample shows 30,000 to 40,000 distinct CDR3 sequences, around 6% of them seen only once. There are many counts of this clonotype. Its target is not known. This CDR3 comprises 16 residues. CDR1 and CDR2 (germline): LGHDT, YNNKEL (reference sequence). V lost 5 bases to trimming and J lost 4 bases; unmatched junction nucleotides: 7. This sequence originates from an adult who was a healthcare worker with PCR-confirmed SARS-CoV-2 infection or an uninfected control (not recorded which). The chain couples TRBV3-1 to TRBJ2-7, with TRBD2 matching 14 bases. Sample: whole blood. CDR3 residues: CASSVPGLAGAYEQYF. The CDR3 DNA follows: TGTGCCAGCAGCGTCCCGGGACTAGCGGGAGCGTACGAGCAGTACTTC.